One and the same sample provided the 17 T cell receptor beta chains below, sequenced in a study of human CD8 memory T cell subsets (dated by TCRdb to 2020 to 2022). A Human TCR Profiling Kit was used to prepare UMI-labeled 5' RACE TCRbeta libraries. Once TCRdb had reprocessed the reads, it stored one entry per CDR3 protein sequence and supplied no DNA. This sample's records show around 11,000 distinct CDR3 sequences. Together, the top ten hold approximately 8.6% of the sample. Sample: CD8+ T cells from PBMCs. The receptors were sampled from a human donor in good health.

CDR3 in amino acids: CASSSGQGPEAFF. The rearrangement joins TRBV9 to TRBJ1-1; lacking DNA, the TRBD1 call made by TCRdb goes unchecked. CDR3 size: 13 residues. Germline lookup yields CDR1 SGDLS and CDR2 YYNGEE.

The CDR3 protein is CASSMDSSFYEQYF. The genes are TRBV19 and TRBJ2-7. Germline-derived CDR1 and CDR2 are LNHDA and SQIVND (reference sequence). There are 14 residues in the CDR3.

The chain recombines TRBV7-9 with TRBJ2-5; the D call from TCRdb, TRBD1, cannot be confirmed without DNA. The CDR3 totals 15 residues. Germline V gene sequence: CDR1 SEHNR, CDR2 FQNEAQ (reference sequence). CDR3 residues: CASRPGDHLGETQYF.

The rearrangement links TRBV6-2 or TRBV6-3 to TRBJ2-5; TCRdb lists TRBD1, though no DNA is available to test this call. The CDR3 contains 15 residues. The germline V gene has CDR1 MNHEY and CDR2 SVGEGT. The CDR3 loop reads CASSYGTALQETQYF.

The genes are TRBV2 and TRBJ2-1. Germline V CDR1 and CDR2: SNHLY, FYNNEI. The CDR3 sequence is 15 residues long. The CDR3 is CASSEVGSAYNEQFF. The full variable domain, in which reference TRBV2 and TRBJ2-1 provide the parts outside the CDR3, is EPEVTQTPSHQVTQMGQEVILRCVPISNHLYFYWYRQILGQKVEFLVSFYNNEISEKSEIFDDQFSVERPDGSNFTLKIRSTKLEDSAMYFCASSEVGSAYNEQFFGPGTRLTVL.

CDR3 region: CSAGGFLAGEISTDTQYF. The rearrangement joins TRBV29-1 to TRBJ2-3; TCRdb picks TRBD2, but there is no DNA to check that call. The CDR3 loop spans 18 amino acids. Germline-derived CDR1 and CDR2 are SQVTM and ANQGSEA.

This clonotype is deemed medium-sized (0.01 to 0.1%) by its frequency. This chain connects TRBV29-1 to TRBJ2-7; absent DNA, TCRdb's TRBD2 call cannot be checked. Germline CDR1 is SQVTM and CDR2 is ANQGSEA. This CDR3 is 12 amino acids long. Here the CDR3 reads CSVEGSSSEQYF.

The CDR3 sequence is CSVEFFGESTDTQYF. The gene calls are TRBV29-1 and TRBJ2-3; the D gene TCRdb calls, TRBD2, cannot be checked with no DNA. This CDR3 has 15 residues. Germline loops: CDR1 SQVTM, CDR2 ANQGSEA.

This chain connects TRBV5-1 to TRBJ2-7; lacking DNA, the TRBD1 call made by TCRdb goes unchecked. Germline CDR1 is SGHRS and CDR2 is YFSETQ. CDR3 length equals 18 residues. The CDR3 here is CASSLSGPTKFSSYEQYF. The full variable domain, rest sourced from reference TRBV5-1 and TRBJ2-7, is KAGVTQTPRYLIKTRGQQVTLSCSPISGHRSVSWYQQTPGQGLQFLFEYFSETQRNKGNFPGRFSGRQFSNSRSEMNVSTLELGDSALYLCASSLSGPTKFSSYEQYFGPGTRLTVT.

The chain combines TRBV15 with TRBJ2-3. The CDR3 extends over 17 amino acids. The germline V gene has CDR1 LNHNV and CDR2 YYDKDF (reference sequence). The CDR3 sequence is CATSRATDVGFTDTQYF.

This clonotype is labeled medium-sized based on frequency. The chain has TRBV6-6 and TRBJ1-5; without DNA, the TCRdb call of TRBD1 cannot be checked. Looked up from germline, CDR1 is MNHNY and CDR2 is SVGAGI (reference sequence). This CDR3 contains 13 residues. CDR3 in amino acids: CASSYSTGWPQHF.

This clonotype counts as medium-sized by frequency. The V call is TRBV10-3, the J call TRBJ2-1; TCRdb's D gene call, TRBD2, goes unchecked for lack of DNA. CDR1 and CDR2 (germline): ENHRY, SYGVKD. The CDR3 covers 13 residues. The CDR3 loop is CAIKSPPWNEQFF.

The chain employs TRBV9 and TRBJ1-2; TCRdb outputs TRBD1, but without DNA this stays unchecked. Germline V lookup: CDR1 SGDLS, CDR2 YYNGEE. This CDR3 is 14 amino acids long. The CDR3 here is CASSRDQTNYGYTF.

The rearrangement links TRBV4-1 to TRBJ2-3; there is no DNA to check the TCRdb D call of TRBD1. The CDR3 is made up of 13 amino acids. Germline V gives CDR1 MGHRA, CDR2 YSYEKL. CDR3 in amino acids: CASSQDPSDTQYF.

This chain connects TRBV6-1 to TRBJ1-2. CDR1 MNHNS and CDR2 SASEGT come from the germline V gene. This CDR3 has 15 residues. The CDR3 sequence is CASRARGEESYGYTF.

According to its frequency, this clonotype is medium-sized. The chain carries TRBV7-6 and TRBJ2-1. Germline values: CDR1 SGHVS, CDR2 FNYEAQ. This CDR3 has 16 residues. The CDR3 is CASSSILAASYNEQFF.

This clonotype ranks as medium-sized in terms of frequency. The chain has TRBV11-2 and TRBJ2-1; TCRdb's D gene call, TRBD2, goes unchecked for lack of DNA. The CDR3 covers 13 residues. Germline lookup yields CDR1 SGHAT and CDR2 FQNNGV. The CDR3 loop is CASRAGGANEQFF.